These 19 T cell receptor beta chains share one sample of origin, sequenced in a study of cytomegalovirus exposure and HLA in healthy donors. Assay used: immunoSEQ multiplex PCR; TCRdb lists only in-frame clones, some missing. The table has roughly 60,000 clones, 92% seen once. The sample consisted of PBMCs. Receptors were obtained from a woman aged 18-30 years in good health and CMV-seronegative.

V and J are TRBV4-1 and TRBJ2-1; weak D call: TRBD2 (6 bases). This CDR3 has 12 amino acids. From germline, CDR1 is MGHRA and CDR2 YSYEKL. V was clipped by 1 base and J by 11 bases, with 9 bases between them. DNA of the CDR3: TGCGCCAGCAGCCAAGGTGGCGGGAAGCAGTTCTTC. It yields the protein CASSQGGGKQFF.

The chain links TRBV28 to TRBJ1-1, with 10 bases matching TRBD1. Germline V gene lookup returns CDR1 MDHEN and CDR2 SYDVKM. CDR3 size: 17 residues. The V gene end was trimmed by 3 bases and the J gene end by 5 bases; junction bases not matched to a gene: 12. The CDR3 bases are TGTGCCAGCAGTTTGAGGGACAGGGGTATGGGGAGAACTGAAGCTTTCTTT. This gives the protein CASSLRDRGMGRTEAFF.

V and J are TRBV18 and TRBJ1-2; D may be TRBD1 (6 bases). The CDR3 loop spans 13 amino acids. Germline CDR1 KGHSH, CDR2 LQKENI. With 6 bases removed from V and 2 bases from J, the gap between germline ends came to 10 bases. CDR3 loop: CASSIDRNYGYTF. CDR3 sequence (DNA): TGTGCCAGCTCGATCGACAGGAACTATGGCTACACCTTC. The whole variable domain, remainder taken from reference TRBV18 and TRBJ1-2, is NAGVMQNPRHLVRRRGQEARLRCSPMKGHSHVYWYRQLPEEGLKFMVYLQKENIIDESGMPKERFSAEFPKEGPSILRIQQVVRGDSAAYFCASSIDRNYGYTFGSGTRLTVV.

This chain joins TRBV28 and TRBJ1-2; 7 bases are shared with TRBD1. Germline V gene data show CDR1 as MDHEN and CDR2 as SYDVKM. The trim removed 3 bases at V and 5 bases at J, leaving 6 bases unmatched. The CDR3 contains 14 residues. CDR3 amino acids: CASSLGTAKYGYTF. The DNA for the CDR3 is TGTGCCAGCAGTTTGGGGACAGCGAAGTATGGCTACACCTTC.

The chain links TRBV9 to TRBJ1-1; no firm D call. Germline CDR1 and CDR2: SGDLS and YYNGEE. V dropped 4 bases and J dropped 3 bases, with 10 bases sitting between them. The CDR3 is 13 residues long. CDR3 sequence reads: CASSNGRDTEAFF. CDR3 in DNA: TGTGCCAGCAGCAACGGGCGGGACACTGAAGCTTTCTTT.

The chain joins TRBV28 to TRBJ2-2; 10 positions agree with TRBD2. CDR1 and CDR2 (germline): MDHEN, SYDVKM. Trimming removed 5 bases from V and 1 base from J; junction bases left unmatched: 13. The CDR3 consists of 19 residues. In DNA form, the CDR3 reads TGTGCCAGCAGTATTTCCATCGGGGCTAGCGGGAGGAACACCGGGGAGCTGTTTTTT. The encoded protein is CASSISIGASGRNTGELFF.

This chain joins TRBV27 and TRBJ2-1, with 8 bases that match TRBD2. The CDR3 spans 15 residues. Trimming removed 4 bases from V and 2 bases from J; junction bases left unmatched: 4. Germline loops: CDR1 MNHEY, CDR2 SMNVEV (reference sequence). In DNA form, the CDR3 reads TGTGCCAGCAGTTCGAGCGGGAGCCCCTACAATGAGCAGTTCTTC. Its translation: CASSSSGSPYNEQFF.

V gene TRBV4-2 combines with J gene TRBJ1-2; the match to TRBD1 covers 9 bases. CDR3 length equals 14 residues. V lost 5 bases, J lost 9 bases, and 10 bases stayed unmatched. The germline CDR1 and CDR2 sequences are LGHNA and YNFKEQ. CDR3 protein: CASSSRDREISYTF. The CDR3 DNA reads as TGTGCCAGCAGCTCCCGGGACAGGGAGATTAGCTACACCTTC.

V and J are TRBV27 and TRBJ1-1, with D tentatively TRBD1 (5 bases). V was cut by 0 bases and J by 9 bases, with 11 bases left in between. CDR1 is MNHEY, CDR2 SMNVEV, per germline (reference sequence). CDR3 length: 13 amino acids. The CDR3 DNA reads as TGTGCCAGCAGTTTATCTCCGACAGCGAAAGCTTTCTTT. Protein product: CASSLSPTAKAFF.

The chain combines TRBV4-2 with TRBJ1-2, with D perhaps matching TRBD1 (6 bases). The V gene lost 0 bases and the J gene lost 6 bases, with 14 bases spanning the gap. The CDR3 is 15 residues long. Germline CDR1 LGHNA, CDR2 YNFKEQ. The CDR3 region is CASSQDGRGRDGYTF. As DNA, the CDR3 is TGTGCCAGCAGCCAAGATGGCAGGGGACGGGATGGCTACACCTTC.

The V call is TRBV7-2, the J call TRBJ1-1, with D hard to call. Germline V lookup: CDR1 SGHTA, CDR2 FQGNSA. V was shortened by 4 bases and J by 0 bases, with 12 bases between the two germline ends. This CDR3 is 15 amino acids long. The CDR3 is CASSSAAALNTEAFF. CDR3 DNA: TGTGCCAGCAGCTCCGCGGCAGCCTTGAACACTGAAGCTTTCTTT.

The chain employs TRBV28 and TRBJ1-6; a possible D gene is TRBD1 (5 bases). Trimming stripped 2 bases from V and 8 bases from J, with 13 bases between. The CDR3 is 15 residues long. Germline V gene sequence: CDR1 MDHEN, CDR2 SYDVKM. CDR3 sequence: CASSLPGVIDSPLHF. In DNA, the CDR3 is TGTGCCAGCAGTTTACCGGGGGTTATAGATTCACCCCTCCACTTT.

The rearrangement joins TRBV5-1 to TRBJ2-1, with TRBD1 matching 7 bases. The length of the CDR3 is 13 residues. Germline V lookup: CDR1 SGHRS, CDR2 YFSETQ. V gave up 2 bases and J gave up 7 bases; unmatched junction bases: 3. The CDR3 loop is CASSLNRGNEQFF. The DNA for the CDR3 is TGCGCCAGCAGCTTAAACAGGGGTAATGAGCAGTTCTTC.

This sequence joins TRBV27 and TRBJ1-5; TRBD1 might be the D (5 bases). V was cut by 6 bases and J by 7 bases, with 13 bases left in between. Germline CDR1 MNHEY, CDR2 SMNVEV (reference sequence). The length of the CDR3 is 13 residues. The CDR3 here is CASRRDFTQPQHF. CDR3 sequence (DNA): TGTGCCAGCAGACGGGACTTCACACAGCCCCAGCATTTT.

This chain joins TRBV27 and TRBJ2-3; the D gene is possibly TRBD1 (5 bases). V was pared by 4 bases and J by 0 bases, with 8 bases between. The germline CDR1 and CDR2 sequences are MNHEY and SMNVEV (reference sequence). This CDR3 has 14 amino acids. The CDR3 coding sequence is TGTGCCAGCAGTTATGGGGCGAGCACAGATACGCAGTATTTT. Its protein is CASSYGASTDTQYF.

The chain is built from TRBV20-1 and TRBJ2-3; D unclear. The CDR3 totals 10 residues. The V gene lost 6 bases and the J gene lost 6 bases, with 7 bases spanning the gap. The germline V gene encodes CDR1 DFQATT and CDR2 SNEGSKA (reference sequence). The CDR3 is CSAQTDTQYF. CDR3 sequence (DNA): TGCAGTGCCCAGACTGATACGCAGTATTTT.

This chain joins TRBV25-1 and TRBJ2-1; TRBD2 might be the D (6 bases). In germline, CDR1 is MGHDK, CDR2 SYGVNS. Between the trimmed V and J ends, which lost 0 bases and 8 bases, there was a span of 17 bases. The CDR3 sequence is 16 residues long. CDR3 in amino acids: CASSEYWPGTGDEQFF. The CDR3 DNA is TGTGCCAGCAGTGAATATTGGCCAGGGACTGGCGATGAGCAGTTCTTC.

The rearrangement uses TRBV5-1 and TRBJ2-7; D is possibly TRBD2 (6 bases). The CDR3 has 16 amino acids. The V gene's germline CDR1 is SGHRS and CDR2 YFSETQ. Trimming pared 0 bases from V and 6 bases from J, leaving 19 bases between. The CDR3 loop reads CASSLEYSGVSSEQYF. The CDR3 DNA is TGCGCCAGCAGCTTGGAATATTCGGGAGTAAGTAGCGAGCAGTACTTC.

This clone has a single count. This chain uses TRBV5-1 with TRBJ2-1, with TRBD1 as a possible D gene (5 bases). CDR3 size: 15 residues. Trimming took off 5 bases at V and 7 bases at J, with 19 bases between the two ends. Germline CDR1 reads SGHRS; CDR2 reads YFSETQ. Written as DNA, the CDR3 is TGCGCCAGCAGTTACCTCTCCCCAGGGCTGAATGAGCAGTTCTTC. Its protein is CASSYLSPGLNEQFF. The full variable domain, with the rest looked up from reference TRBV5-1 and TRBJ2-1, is KAGVTQTPRYLIKTRGQQVTLSCSPISGHRSVSWYQQTPGQGLQFLFEYFSETQRNKGNFPGRFSGRQFSNSRSEMNVSTLELGDSALYLCASSYLSPGLNEQFFGPGTRLTVL.